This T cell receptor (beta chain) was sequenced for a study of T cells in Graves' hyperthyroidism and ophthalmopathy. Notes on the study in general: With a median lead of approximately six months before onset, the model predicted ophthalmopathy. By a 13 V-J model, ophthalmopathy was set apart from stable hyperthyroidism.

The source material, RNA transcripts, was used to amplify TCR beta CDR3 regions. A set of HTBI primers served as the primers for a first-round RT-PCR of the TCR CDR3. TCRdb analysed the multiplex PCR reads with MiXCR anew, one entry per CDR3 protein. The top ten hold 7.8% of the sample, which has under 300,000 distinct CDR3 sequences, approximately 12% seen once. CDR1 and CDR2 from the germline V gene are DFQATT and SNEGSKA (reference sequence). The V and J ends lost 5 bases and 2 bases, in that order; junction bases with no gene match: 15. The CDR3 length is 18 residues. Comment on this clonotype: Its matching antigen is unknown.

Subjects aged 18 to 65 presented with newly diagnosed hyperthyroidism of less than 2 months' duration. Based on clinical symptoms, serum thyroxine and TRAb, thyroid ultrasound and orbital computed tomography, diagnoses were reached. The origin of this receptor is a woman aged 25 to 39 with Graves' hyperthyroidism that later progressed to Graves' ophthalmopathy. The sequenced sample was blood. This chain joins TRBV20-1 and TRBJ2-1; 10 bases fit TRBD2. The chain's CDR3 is CSARPSGTSVFPYNEQFF. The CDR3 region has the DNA TGCAGTGCTCGCCCTTCCGGGACTAGCGTCTTCCCCTACAATGAGCAGTTCTTC.